What follows are 7 T cell receptor beta chains derived from one specimen sequenced in a study of T cell repertoires in cytomegalovirus infection. MiXCR, run by TCRdb on the reads, gives a single entry per CDR3 protein. The data show fewer than 400,000 distinct CDR3 sequences, with roughly 18% seen just once and around 8.6% held by the top ten. The sample comprised PBMCs. These receptors originate from a human donor in good health (CMV status not recorded). Some clones in this sample may be carry-over from other donors' samples.

This clonotype was seen a few times. The rearrangement links TRBV5-4 to TRBJ2-5, with 11 bases that match TRBD2. CDR3 length: 16 amino acids. The germline V gene has CDR1 SGHNT and CDR2 YYREEE (reference sequence). Losses at the gene ends were 4 bases for V and 5 bases for J; bases not matched to a gene: 10. This chain's CDR3 is CASSPLTSGNAETQYF. The CDR3 DNA follows: TGTGCCAGCAGCCCACTGACTAGCGGGAATGCCGAGACCCAGTACTTC.

This clonotype was seen only a few times. This sequence joins TRBV20-1 and TRBJ1-5; D is perhaps TRBD1 (5 bases). The CDR3 totals 14 residues. V lost 4 bases, J lost 5 bases, and 15 bases lay in between. The germline CDR1 and CDR2 sequences are DFQATT and SNEGSKA (reference sequence). The CDR3 DNA sequence: TGCAGTGCTACCCCAGCCGGGGGATATCAGCCCCAGCATTTT. This translates into CSATPAGGYQPQHF.

In its sample, this clonotype was seen many times. The V and J genes are TRBV7-2 and TRBJ1-5, with TRBD1 as a possible D gene (5 bases). This CDR3 is built from 12 residues. The germline V and J ends were trimmed by 4 bases and 4 bases, with 5 bases remaining between them. In germline, CDR1 is SGHTA, CDR2 FQGNSA. CDR3 residues: CASSWGNQPQHF. The CDR3 DNA reads TGTGCCAGCAGCTGGGGGAATCAGCCCCAGCATTTT.

V usage is TRBV19 and J usage is TRBJ2-3, with TRBD2 matching 9 bases. V was clipped by 5 bases and J by 5 bases; unmatched bases: 5. Germline values: CDR1 LNHDA, CDR2 SQIVND (reference sequence). CDR3 length equals 14 residues. CDR3 amino acids: CASSRLAELDTQYF. The CDR3 nucleotides read TGTGCCAGTAGTCGACTAGCGGAGCTAGATACGCAGTATTTT.

As for this clonotype: A much larger clonotype is one base distant, so this may be a read error. The V call is TRBV7-2, the J call TRBJ2-3, with TRBD1 matching over 9 bases. Per germline, CDR1 SGHTA and CDR2 FQGNSA. This CDR3 spans 15 amino acids. The DNA for the CDR3 is TGTGCCAGCTCCGCGTGGGACAGGGTAACAGAAACGCAGTATTTT. The encoded protein is CASSAWDRVTETQYF.

The chain employs TRBV7-8 and TRBJ2-1; 9 bases fit TRBD1. The germline V gene has CDR1 SGHVS and CDR2 FQNEAQ. V shed 2 bases and J 2 bases; nucleotides not matched to a gene: 4. The CDR3 sequence is 16 residues long. The CDR3 sequence: CASSLKGDRAYNEQFF. Here the CDR3 DNA reads TGTGCCAGCAGCTTAAAAGGGGACAGGGCCTACAATGAGCAGTTCTTC.

This clonotype was recorded many times. The chain joins TRBV7-9 to TRBJ2-3; 10 bases align to TRBD1. This CDR3 spans 16 amino acids. J gave up 6 bases and V 5 bases, and 11 bases lay outside the gene matches. Germline CDR1 SEHNR, CDR2 FQNEAQ (reference sequence). The CDR3 reads CASSQLRQGATDTQYF. The DNA for the CDR3 is TGTGCCAGCAGCCAGCTTAGACAGGGGGCAACGGATACGCAGTATTTT.